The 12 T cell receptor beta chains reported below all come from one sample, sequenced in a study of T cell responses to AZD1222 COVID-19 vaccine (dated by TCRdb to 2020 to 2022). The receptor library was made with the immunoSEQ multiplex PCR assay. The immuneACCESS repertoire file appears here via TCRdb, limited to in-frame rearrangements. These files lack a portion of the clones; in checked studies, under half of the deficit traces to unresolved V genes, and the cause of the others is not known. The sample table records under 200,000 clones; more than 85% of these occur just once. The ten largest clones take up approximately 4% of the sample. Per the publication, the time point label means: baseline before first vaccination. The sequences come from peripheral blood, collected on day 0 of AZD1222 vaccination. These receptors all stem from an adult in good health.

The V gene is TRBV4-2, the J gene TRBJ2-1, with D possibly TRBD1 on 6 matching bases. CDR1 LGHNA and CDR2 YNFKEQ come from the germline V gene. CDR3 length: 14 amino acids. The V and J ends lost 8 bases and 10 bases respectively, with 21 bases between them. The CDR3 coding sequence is TGTGCCAGCCACGCTGACAGGTTGTTAGGGGAGCAGTTCTTC. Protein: CASHADRLLGEQFF.

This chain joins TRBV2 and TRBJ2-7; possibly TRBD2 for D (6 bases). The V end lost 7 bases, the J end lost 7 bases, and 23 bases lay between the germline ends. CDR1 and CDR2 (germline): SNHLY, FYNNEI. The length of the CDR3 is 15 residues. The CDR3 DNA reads TGTGCCAGCACCCCGAGGTCTGGCAGGGAGGAAGAGCAGTACTTC. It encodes CASTPRSGREEEQYF.

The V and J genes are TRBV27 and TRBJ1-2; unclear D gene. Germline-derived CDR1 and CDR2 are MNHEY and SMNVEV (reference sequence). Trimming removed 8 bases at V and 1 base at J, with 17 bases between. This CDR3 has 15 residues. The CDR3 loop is CASRPAGFSNYGYTF. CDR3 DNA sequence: TGTGCCAGCCGGCCCGCGGGTTTTAGTAACTATGGCTACACCTTC.

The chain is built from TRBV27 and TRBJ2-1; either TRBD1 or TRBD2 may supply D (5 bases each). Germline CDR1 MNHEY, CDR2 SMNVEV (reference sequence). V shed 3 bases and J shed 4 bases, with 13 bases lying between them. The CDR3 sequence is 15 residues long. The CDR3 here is CASSFQVWGYNEQFF. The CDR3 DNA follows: TGTGCCAGCAGTTTTCAAGTCTGGGGGTACAATGAGCAGTTCTTC.

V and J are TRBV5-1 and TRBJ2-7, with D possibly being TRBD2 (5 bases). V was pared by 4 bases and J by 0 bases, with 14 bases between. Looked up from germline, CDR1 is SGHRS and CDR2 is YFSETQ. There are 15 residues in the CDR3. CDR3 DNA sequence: TGCGCCAGCAGCCCTAAACGGACTTCCTCCTACGAGCAGTACTTC. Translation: CASSPKRTSSYEQYF.

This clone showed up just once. The CDR3 nucleotides are TGTGCCAGCAGCCCCGCGGGGGGCGGGGTCCGGCACTACGAGCAGTACTTC. Amino acid sequence: CASSPAGGGVRHYEQYF. The V call is TRBV7-9, the J call TRBJ2-7, with 8 positions matching TRBD2. V was clipped by 5 bases and J by 3 bases; unmatched bases: 15. In germline, CDR1 is SEHNR, CDR2 FQNEAQ (reference sequence). The CDR3 consists of 17 residues.

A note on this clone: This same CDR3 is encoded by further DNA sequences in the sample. CDR3 sequence reads: CASSLVSNTEAFF. CDR3 sequence (DNA): TGCGCCAGCAGCTTGGTTTCGAACACTGAAGCTTTCTTT. The chain joins TRBV5-1 to TRBJ1-1; D is unclear. Looked up from germline, CDR1 is SGHRS and CDR2 is YFSETQ. The CDR3 has 13 residues. Trimming shortened V by 0 bases and J by 1 base, and 4 bases separated the two germline ends.

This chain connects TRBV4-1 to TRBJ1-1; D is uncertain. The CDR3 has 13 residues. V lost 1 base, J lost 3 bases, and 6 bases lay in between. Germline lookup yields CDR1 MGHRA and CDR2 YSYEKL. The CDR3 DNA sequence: TGCGCCAGCAGCCAAGCGGCTGACACTGAAGCTTTCTTT. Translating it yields CASSQAADTEAFF.

DNA of the CDR3: TGTGCCAGCAATTCGTGGGGGAGAAGTTATGGCTACACCTTC. Its protein is CASNSWGRSYGYTF. The J gene is TRBJ1-2, the V gene TRBV6-5, with D maybe TRBD1 (5 bases). CDR3 length equals 14 residues. Germline assignment: CDR1 MNHEY and CDR2 SVGAGI. V shed 7 bases and J shed 5 bases, with 17 bases lying between them.

CDR3 DNA sequence: TGTGCCAGCAGCGTCACTAGCACAGATACGCAGTATTTT. Protein: CASSVTSTDTQYF. The chain carries TRBV5-4 and TRBJ2-3, with unresolved D. The CDR3 spans 13 residues. Germline assignment: CDR1 SGHNT and CDR2 YYREEE (reference sequence). Trimming shortened V by 4 bases and J by 0 bases, and 6 bases separated the two germline ends. Using reference TRBV5-4 and TRBJ2-3 for the parts outside the CDR3, the full variable domain is ETGVTQSPTHLIKTRGQQVTLRCSSQSGHNTVSWYQQALGQGPQFIFQYYREEENGRGNFPPRFSGLQFPNYSSELNVNALELDDSALYLCASSVTSTDTQYFGPGTRLTVL.

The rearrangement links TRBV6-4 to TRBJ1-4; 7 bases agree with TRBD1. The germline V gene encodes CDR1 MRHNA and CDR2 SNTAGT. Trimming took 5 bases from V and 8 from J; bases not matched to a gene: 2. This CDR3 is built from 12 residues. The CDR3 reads CASSRTGEKLFF. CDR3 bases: TGTGCCAGCAGTCGGACAGGAGAAAAACTGTTTTTT.

The chain's CDR3 is CASSKVIFSEAFF. The CDR3 bases are TGTGCCAGCAGTAAGGTAATTTTTTCTGAAGCTTTCTTT. The V call is TRBV6-4, the J call TRBJ1-1; D remains ambiguous. Trimming removed 5 bases at V and 6 bases at J, with 13 bases between. Germline V CDR1 and CDR2: MRHNA, SNTAGT. CDR3 size: 13 residues.